These 16 T cell receptor beta chains were sequenced from one sample in a study of human T cells and chemical hapten exposure. TCRdb fed the RACE reads into MiXCR, producing one record per CDR3 protein. The profile shows 35,000 to 50,000 distinct CDR3 sequences, about 4% of them singletons. Noted time point: healthy volunteer bleed at 6 weeks. It was unfractionated whole blood from which total RNA was extracted. Material for sequencing was whole blood. Receptors originate from a human donor in good health. Some clones in this sample may be carry-over from other donors' samples.

The chain uses TRBV12-3 or TRBV12-4 and TRBJ1-1; D is unresolved. The CDR3 is 13 amino acids. Trimming took off 7 bases at V and 2 bases at J, with 11 bases between the two ends. The CDR3 protein is CASTLGPNTEAFF. The CDR3 DNA is TGTGCCAGCACCTTGGGCCCTAACACTGAAGCTTTCTTT.

The V and J genes are TRBV20-1 and TRBJ2-3; the match to TRBD1 covers 8 bases. In germline, CDR1 is DFQATT, CDR2 SNEGSKA (reference sequence). With V trimmed by 2 bases and J by 5 bases, 12 bases remained unmatched. The CDR3 loop spans 16 amino acids. The CDR3: CSARRPRDRSIDTQYF. The CDR3 nucleotides are TGCAGTGCTAGACGGCCCAGGGACAGGTCGATAGATACGCAGTATTTT.

The chain carries TRBV10-3 and TRBJ1-2; 9 nucleotides match TRBD1. Trimming removed 5 bases from V and 6 bases from J; junction bases left unmatched: 7. Per germline, CDR1 ENHRY and CDR2 SYGVKD. The CDR3 spans 14 residues. The CDR3 region is CAISPGTGFNGYTF. The CDR3 DNA is TGTGCCATCAGTCCCGGGACAGGGTTTAATGGCTACACCTTC.

The sample holds many counts of this clonotype. This rearrangement joins TRBV9 to TRBJ2-3; 15 bases line up with TRBD2. Trimming cost V 2 bases and J 4 bases; bases outside gene matches: 5. The length of the CDR3 is 17 residues. The V gene's germline CDR1 is SGDLS and CDR2 YYNGEE. For the CDR3, the DNA is TGTGCCAGCAGCGTGGGACTAGCGGGAGGAATAGCAGATACGCAGTATTTT. Protein sequence: CASSVGLAGGIADTQYF. Variable domain in full (rest from reference TRBV9 and TRBJ2-3): DSGVTQTPKHLITATGQRVTLRCSPRSGDLSVYWYQQSLDQGLQFLIQYYNGEERAKGNILERFSAQQFPDLHSELNLSSLELGDSALYFCASSVGLAGGIADTQYFGPGTRLTVL.

The chain combines TRBV24-1 with TRBJ2-2; 7 bases are a match to TRBD2. Germline trimming cut 1 base from V and 0 bases from J; bases unmatched to any gene: 4. Germline V gene data show CDR1 as KGHDR and CDR2 as SFDVKD. The CDR3 totals 17 residues. The CDR3 spells CATSDFSGPSNTGELFF. CDR3 nucleotides: TGTGCCACCAGTGATTTTAGCGGGCCCTCGAACACCGGGGAGCTGTTTTTT.

This clonotype has more than one count but fewer than ten. This chain links TRBV9 with TRBJ2-3; D possibly corresponds to TRBD2 (6 bases). V lost 2 bases, J lost 4 bases, and 11 bases lay in between. There are 14 residues in the CDR3. CDR1 is SGDLS and CDR2 is YYNGEE in the germline V gene. The CDR3 region has the DNA TGTGCCAGCAGCGTGGCGGGACCGGCAGATACGCAGTATTTT. Residues: CASSVAGPADTQYF.

This rearrangement joins TRBV28 to TRBJ2-4; D is possibly TRBD1 (5 bases). The CDR3 totals 11 residues. The germline V gene has CDR1 MDHEN and CDR2 SYDVKM. Trimming took off 4 bases at V and 15 bases at J, with 13 bases between the two ends. The CDR3 region has the DNA TGTGCCAGCAGTTCAACTTGGGGCAGGTACTTC. Its translation is CASSSTWGRYF.

This rearrangement joins TRBV5-6 to TRBJ2-7, with 8 bases matching TRBD1. In germline, CDR1 is SGHDT, CDR2 YYEEEE. Losses at the gene ends were 4 bases for V and 6 bases for J; bases not matched to a gene: 3. The CDR3 consists of 12 residues. The DNA for the CDR3 is TGTGCCAGCAGCCGGACAGGGCTCGAGCAGTACTTC. Protein product: CASSRTGLEQYF.

This clonotype has a handful of counts. In DNA, the CDR3 is TGTGCCAGCAGCCAATCCGGGACCTCCGGAAACACCATATATTTT. Translating gives CASSQSGTSGNTIYF. This chain joins TRBV9 and TRBJ1-3, with D perhaps TRBD1 (5 bases). V lost 4 bases to trimming and J lost 4 bases, with 15 bases between them. The CDR3 spans 15 residues. Germline V gene data show CDR1 as SGDLS and CDR2 as YYNGEE.

The chain combines TRBV7-2 with TRBJ2-5; D not resolved. Germline V lookup: CDR1 SGHTA, CDR2 FQGNSA. The CDR3 is 12 amino acids. V was cut by 3 bases and J by 4 bases, with 6 bases left in between. CDR3 sequence (DNA): TGTGCCAGCAGCTTGGGCCTAGAGACCCAGTACTTC. Encoded protein: CASSLGLETQYF.

This clonotype was recorded many times. The V and J genes are TRBV5-1 and TRBJ2-3, with 8 nucleotides matching TRBD2. In germline, CDR1 is SGHRS, CDR2 YFSETQ. J was trimmed by 4 bases and V by 4 bases; bases with no gene match: 14. This CDR3 spans 17 amino acids. The CDR3 sequence is CASSRPASGRSADTQYF. The CDR3 DNA reads as TGCGCCAGCAGCCGGCCGGCCAGCGGGAGATCTGCAGATACGCAGTATTTT.

This clonotype was counted between two and nine times. V usage is TRBV5-1 and J usage is TRBJ2-7; tentative D call: TRBD1 (6 bases). V shed 1 base and J shed 2 bases, with 10 bases lying between them. The CDR3 consists of 14 residues. Germline lookup yields CDR1 SGHRS and CDR2 YFSETQ. For the CDR3, the DNA is TGCGCCAGCAGCTTGTCAGGGGCCCCCTACGAGCAGTACTTC. It specifies CASSLSGAPYEQYF.

This clonotype was seen ten or more times. The rearrangement joins TRBV20-1 to TRBJ2-1, with TRBD2 matching over 8 bases. The CDR3 runs 14 residues. Germline V gives CDR1 DFQATT, CDR2 SNEGSKA (reference sequence). The ends lost 6 bases at V and 5 bases at J; junction bases unmatched: 9. DNA for the CDR3: TGCAGTGCCGCGGGGGGACGCGGAAACAATGAGCAGTTCTTC. Protein sequence: CSAAGGRGNNEQFF.

This clonotype has at least ten counts. The rearrangement joins TRBV28 to TRBJ2-7; tentative D call: TRBD1 (5 bases). Deletions cut 6 bases from V and 3 bases from J, with 15 bases between. Looked up from germline, CDR1 is MDHEN and CDR2 is SYDVKM. The CDR3 covers 14 residues. The CDR3 sequence: CASRPPGQGYEQYF. The CDR3 nucleotides are TGTGCCAGCAGGCCCCCCGGTCAGGGCTACGAGCAGTACTTC.

The chain has TRBV28 and TRBJ2-7; possibly TRBD2 for D (7 bases). The CDR3 contains 15 residues. Germline-derived CDR1 and CDR2 are MDHEN and SYDVKM. Trimming removed 3 bases at V and 1 base at J, with 13 bases between. DNA of the CDR3: TGTGCCAGCAGTTTGCGGGGGCCCAGTTCCTACGAGCAGTACTTC. Protein sequence: CASSLRGPSSYEQYF.

This clonotype showed up many times. This chain uses TRBV11-2 with TRBJ1-1; D not resolved. The CDR3 consists of 14 residues. V gave up 6 bases and J gave up 5 bases, with 16 bases separating them. Germline V gene lookup returns CDR1 SGHAT and CDR2 FQNNGV. This chain's CDR3 is CASSLYRGGTEAFF. The DNA of the CDR3 is TGTGCCAGCAGTCTATACCGGGGAGGGACTGAAGCTTTCTTT.